Here is one T cell receptor (beta chain) with its context. Its antigen is still unknown. No much larger clonotype is one base removed from it; base qualities were not supplied. Next-generation sequencing of T-cell receptor sequences was used to monitor peripheral T-cell lymphoma patients receiving frontline treatment on a trial. Libraries were built with the immunoSEQ multiplex PCR assay. TCRdb stores this immuneACCESS table with in-frame sequences only. Part of the clones is absent; in the studies checked, under half of the shortfall reflects unresolved V genes, and no reason is known for the rest. Counted in this sample were about 600 clones; around nine tenths of them appeared once. Roughly 10% of the sample is in the top ten clones. This entry is derived from a study of circulating tumor DNA in untreated peripheral T-cell lymphoma (dated by TCRdb to about 2021). Concerning the study at large: To follow circulating tumor DNA that carried tumor TCR clonotypes, serum samples were taken at baseline and then repeatedly over the course of treatment. Findings and caveats that apply to the study as a whole: Of the 20 to 25 patients with serial samples, 38% had cleared ctDNA after two cycles, and ctDNA that was detectable after therapy showed a trend toward worse survival. Remission over about ten years of follow-up was maintained in a couple of patients with persistently detectable ctDNA after therapy, so relapse was not always predicted by ctDNA persistence. Tumor-specific clonotypes were identified in approximately 76% of patients, with identification achieved from around 90% of baseline tissues and approximately 61% of baseline serum samples.

The CDR3, cysteine through phenylalanine, is 14 amino acids long. Just CDR3 DNA is preserved here, 42 bases in frame from base 1. Looking up the germline V gene yields CDR1 KGHSH and CDR2 LQKENI. The V end loses 3 bases and the J end loses 4 bases, and a stretch of 10 bases separates them. The clonotype was recovered from a human donor with peripheral T-cell lymphoma. The receptor chain draws on TRBV18 and TRBJ2-1, with the D gene call left open. Sequencing was done on a sample of cell-free DNA from blood serum. The bases are TGTGCCAGCTCACCGAACATGGTTTACAATGAGCAGTTCTTC. The resulting protein is CASSPNMVYNEQFF.